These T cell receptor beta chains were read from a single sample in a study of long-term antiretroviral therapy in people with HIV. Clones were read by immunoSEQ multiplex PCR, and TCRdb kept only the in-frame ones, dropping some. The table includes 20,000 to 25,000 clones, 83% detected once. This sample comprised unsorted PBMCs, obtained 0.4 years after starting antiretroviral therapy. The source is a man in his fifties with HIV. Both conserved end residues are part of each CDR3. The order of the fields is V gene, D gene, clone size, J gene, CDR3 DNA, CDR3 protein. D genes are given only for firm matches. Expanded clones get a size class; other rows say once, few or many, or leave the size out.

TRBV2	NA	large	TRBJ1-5	TGTGCCAGCAGTCTCTCCGTCGACCTCAATCAGCCCCAGCATTTT	CASSLSVDLNQPQHF
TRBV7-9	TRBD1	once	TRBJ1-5	TGTGCCAGCAGCTCGGACAGGGATAATCAGCCCCAGCATTTT	CASSSDRDNQPQHF
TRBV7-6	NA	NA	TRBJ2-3	TGTGCCAGCAGCCGTCACACAGATACGCAGTATTTT	CASSRHTDTQYF
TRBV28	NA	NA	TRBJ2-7	TGTGCCAGCAACATCGGGACCGCATCCTACGAGCAGTACTTC	CASNIGTASYEQYF
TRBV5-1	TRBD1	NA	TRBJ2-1	TGCGCCAGCAGCTTTCCGGGACAGGGGTACAATGAGCAGTTCTTC	CASSFPGQGYNEQFF
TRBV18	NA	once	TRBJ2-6	TGTGCCAGCTCACCGCAGTGGGGACTGACCCGCTCTGGGGCCAACGTCCTGACTTTC	CASSPQWGLTRSGANVLTF
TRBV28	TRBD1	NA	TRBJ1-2	TGTGCCAGCAGATTGGACAGGCGCGGCTACACCTTC	CASRLDRRGYTF
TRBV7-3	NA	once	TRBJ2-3	TGTGCCAGCAGCTTAAATTCGGGACGAATAGATACGCAGTATTTT	CASSLNSGRIDTQYF
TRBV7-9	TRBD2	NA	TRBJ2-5	TGTGCCAGCAGCTCACTGACTAGCAAGGAGACCCAGTACTTC	CASSSLTSKETQYF
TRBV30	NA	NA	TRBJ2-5	TGTGCCTGGAGCACTCGGATAGGGGTTCTCGGGGAGACCCAGTACTTC	CAWSTRIGVLGETQYF
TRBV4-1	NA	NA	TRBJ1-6	TGCGCCAGCAGCCAAGATCCGGGGACCCGAAATTCACCCCTCCACTTT	CASSQDPGTRNSPLHF
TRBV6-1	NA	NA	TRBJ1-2	TGTGCCAGCAGCTTGACAGCCGGTGGCTACACCTTC	CASSLTAGGYTF
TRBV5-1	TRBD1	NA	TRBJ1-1	TGCGCCAGCAGCTTGAGGGGACAGGGGGCGAACGGGGGGATGAACACTGAAGCTTTCTTT	CASSLRGQGANGGMNTEAFF
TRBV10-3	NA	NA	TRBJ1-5	TGTGCCAGCGATGGGGCGTATAGCAATCAGCCCCAGCATTTT	CASDGAYSNQPQHF
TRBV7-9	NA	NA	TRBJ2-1	TGTGCCAGCAGCTTCGGGTACAATGAGCAGTTCTTC	CASSFGYNEQFF
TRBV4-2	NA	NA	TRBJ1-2	TGTGCCAGCAGCCAAGGGCGGATTGTGGATGGCTACACCTTC	CASSQGRIVDGYTF
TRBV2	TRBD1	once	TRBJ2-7	TGTGCCAGCGCCGCCCAGGGGGCCTACGAGCAGTACTTC	CASAAQGAYEQYF
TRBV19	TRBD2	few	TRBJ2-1	TGTGCCAGTAGTATAATGGCGGGGGGGCGGAATGAGCAGTTCTTC	CASSIMAGGRNEQFF
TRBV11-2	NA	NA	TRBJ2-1	TGTGCCAGCAGCTTCGGGGCCCGGTACAATGAGCAGTTCTTC	CASSFGARYNEQFF
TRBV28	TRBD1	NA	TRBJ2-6	TGTGCCAGCAGCTTGAGACAGGGTAAATCTTCTGGGGCCAACGTCCTGACTTTC	CASSLRQGKSSGANVLTF
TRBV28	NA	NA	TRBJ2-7	TGTGCCAGCAGTTTGGGGAACTACGAGCAGTACTTC	CASSLGNYEQYF
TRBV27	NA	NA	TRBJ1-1	TGTGCCAGCAGATTGACAGCCTCACCTATGAACACTGAAGCTTTCTTT	CASRLTASPMNTEAFF
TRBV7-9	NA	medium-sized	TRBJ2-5	TGTGCCAGCAGCCTTAGCGCACAAGAGACCCAGTACTTC	CASSLSAQETQYF
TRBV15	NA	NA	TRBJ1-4	TGTGCCACCAGCAGAGATCTGGCGGGCTTTAATGAAAAACTGTTTTTT	CATSRDLAGFNEKLFF